This TCR beta chain derives from a study of T cell changes during pregnancy in multiple sclerosis. The CDR3 length is 14 residues. CDR1 and CDR2 from the germline V gene are MRHNA and SNTAGT. In this sample, this clone turned up once. A junction boundary mismatches the germline segment, possibly from a read error. Profiled with immunoSEQ multiplex PCR; TCRdb holds only in-frame clones, not every one. The table records over 90,000 clones, roughly 92% of them present only once. The source material was peripheral blood, sampled after pregnancy. The chain has TRBV6-4 and TRBJ2-6; possibly TRBD1 for D (5 bases). This TCR derives from a female donor with multiple sclerosis, enrolled in a pregnancy study. In nucleotides, the CDR3 is TGTGCCAGCAGTGGGGTGTCTGGGGCCAACGTCCCGACTTTC. Its translation is CASSGVSGANVPTF.